The source of this T cell receptor (beta chain) is a study of shared clonotypes between healthy human individuals. Across the whole study: Used for every donor were three CD4 naive, three CD4 memory, two CD8 naive and one CD8 memory plate.

Comment on this clone: Its antigen remains unknown.

Germline V gene lookup returns CDR1 SGHVS and CDR2 FNYEAQ. The CDR3 extends over 18 amino acids. V trimming: 1 base; J trimming: 5 bases; junction bases outside the gene matches: 14. It was CD45RO-negative cells, positively selected for CCR7, that made up naive CD8 cells, with terminally differentiated effector memory CD45RA+ cells excluded. The study's findings and limits: Memory subsets had estimated richness that was generally smaller than that of naive subsets. The authors expected sequencing depth to affect clonotype sharing among donors.

Investigators spread the genomic DNA of each subset evenly over several immunoSEQ plates. Some clones are missing from TCRdb's copy, which holds only in-frame ones; the method was immunoSEQ multiplex PCR. The data contain approximately 840,000 clones, about 96% of them singletons. Material: naive CD8+ T cells sorted from blood. The chain links TRBV7-6 to TRBJ2-7; TRBD1 aligns across 10 bases. This sequence was found in a man aged 30-40 years in good health. Here the CDR3 DNA reads TGTGCCAGCAGCTTAGGCGTTAGACTTGGGACAGGGGAAGACGAGCAGTACTTC. As protein: CASSLGVRLGTGEDEQYF.